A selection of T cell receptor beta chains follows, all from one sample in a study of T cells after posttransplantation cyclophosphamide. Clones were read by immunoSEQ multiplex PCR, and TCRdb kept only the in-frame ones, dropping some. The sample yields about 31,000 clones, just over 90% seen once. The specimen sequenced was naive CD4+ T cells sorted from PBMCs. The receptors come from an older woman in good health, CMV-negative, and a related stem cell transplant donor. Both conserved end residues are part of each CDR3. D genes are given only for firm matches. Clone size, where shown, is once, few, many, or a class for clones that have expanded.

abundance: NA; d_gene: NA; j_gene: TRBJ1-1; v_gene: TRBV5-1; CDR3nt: TGCGCCAGCAGCTCAAGAGGGAACACTGAAGCTTTCTTT; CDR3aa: CASSSRGNTEAFF
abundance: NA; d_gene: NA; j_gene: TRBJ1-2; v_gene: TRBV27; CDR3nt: TGTGCCAGCAGTCCCTCGACTGATTATGGCTACACCTTC; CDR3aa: CASSPSTDYGYTF
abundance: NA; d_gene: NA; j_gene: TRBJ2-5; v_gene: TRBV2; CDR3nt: TGTGCCAGCAGTGAAATGCGGGATATGGAGACCCAGTACTTC; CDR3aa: CASSEMRDMETQYF
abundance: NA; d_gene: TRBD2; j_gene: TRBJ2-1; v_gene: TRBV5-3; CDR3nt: TGTGCCAGAAGCGCGGGACTAGCGGGGGGGCCAAAGAGGAATGAGCAGTTCTTC; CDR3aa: CARSAGLAGGPKRNEQFF
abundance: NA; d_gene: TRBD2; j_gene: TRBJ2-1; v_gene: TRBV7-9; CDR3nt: TGTGCCAGCAGCTTCCCGCGCGGGGGGGCCAATGAGCAGTTCTTC; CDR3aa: CASSFPRGGANEQFF
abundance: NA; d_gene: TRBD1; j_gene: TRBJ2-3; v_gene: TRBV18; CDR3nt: TGTGCCAGCTCAAGGTCGGGACAGGGGTTTGGGGCCACAGATACGCAGTATTTT; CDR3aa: CASSRSGQGFGATDTQYF
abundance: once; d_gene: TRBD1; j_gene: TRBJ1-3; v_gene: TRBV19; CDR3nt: TGTGCCAGTAGGGGACAGGAGTCTGGAAACACCATATATTTT; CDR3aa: CASRGQESGNTIYF
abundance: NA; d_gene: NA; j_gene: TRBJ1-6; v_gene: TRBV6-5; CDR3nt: TGTGCCAGCAGTAACCGGGGTCCTAATTCACCCCTCCACTTT; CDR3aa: CASSNRGPNSPLHF
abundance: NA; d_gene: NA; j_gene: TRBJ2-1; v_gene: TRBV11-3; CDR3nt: TGTGCCAGCAGCTTAGAGCGGGGCTACAATGAGCAGTTCTTC; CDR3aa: CASSLERGYNEQFF
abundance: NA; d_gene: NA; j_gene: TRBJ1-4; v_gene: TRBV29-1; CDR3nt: TGCAGCGAGGTGGACACGCCGTCCTCCCTTGCCAATGAAAAACTGTTTTTT; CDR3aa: CSEVDTPSSLANEKLFF
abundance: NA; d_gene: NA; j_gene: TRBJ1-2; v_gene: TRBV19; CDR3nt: TGTGCCAGTAGTATTGGGGGCATGCCATCCAGCTACACCTTC; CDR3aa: CASSIGGMPSSYTF
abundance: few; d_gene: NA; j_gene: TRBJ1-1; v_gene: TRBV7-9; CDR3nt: TGTGCCAGCAGTTTTGAGGACACTGAAGCTTTCTTT; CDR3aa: CASSFEDTEAFF
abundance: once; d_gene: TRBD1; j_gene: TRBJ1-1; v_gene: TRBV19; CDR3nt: TGTGCCAGTACCCTAGACAGGGGGCGGTGGGCTGAAGCTTTCTTT; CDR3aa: CASTLDRGRWAEAFF
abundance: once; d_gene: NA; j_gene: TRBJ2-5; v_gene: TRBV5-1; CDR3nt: TGCGCCAGCAGCCTTCAAGAGACCCAGTACTTC; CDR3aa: CASSLQETQYF
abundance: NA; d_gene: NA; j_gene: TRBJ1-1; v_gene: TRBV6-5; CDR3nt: TGTGCCAGCGTTGTAACGGGGAACACTGAAGCTTTCTTT; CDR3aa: CASVVTGNTEAFF
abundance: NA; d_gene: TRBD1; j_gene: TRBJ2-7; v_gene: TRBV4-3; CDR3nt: TGCGCCAGCAGCCAGCCGGGACAGGGGGTTTACGAGCAGTACTTC; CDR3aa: CASSQPGQGVYEQYF
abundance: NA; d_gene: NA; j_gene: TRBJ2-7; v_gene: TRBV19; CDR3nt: TGTGCCAGTAGTAATCGGGGTAGGGCCTACGAGCAGTACTTC; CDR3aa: CASSNRGRAYEQYF
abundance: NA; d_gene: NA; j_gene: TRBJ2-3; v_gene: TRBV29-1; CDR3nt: TGCAGTTCGGGACAAGGTGATTCAGCTACGCAGTATTTT; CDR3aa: CSSGQGDSATQYF
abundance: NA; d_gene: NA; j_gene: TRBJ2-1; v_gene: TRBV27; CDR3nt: TGTGCCAGCAGTTTTAGGGGCTACAATGAGCAGTTCTTC; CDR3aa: CASSFRGYNEQFF